This entry describes one T cell receptor beta chain. The TCR beta sequencing libraries came from UMI-labeled 5' RACE. TCRdb processed the 5' RACE reads again and assigns one entry to each CDR3 protein, with no DNA. Its table records fewer than 11,000 distinct CDR3 sequences. These data come from a study of human CD8 memory T cell subsets. Germline V gene data show CDR1 as MDHEN and CDR2 as SYDVKM. The CDR3 is 15 residues long. The sample comprised CD8+ stem-like memory T cells (TSCM and TCM) sorted from PBMCs. Subset described: stem-like memory CD8 T cells (TSTEM), CCR7+ PD-1- TIGIT-. The chain combines TRBV28 with TRBJ2-1; lacking DNA, the TRBD1 call made by TCRdb goes unchecked. The origin of this receptor is a human donor in good health. CDR3 loop: CASSTGTDSYNEQFF.